A single sample gave rise to the 23 T cell receptor beta chains below, sequenced in a study of blood T cells in healthy people across ages. Sample-barcoded 5' priming and a J-beta primer mix drove a second PCR of roughly 7 to 11 cycles. Each CDR3 protein is one row after TCRdb ran MiXCR on the 5' RACE reads. The table has approximately 1.5 million distinct CDR3 sequences, 40% to 45% seen once. Material for sequencing was blood. The receptors derive from a woman under 30 in good health.

This clonotype came up a few times. This chain connects TRBV6-6 to TRBJ2-7; 7 bases align to TRBD2. Germline V gives CDR1 MNHNY, CDR2 SVGAGI (reference sequence). The CDR3 loop spans 12 amino acids. V lost 10 bases and J lost 3; bases outside the gene matches: 6. CDR3 sequence reads: CATRDYNYEQYF. In DNA, the CDR3 is TGTGCCACCCGGGACTACAACTACGAGCAGTACTTC.

The J gene is TRBJ2-2, the V gene TRBV10-3; D unclear. Germline V gene sequence: CDR1 ENHRY, CDR2 SYGVKD. Between the trimmed V and J ends, which lost 1 base and 4 bases, there was a span of 4 bases. The CDR3 contains 13 residues. The CDR3 DNA reads TGTGCCATCAGTGAGTGGGGCACCGGGGAGCTGTTTTTT. Protein sequence: CAISEWGTGELFF.

This clonotype was counted between two and nine times. The V and J genes are TRBV7-2 and TRBJ2-1, with TRBD2 matching over 9 bases. V lost 1 base and J lost 7; bases outside the gene matches: 5. The CDR3 is made up of 15 amino acids. CDR1 SGHTA and CDR2 FQGNSA come from the germline V gene. In DNA form, the CDR3 reads TGTGCCAGCAGCTTAGTAGCGGGAGTCGGGAATGAGCAGTTCTTC. Translation gives CASSLVAGVGNEQFF.

The J gene is TRBJ1-1, the V gene TRBV27; D is undetermined. The CDR3 has 15 residues. Trimming shortened V by 5 bases and J by 0 bases, and 13 bases separated the two germline ends. Germline CDR1 reads MNHEY; CDR2 reads SMNVEV (reference sequence). The CDR3 reads CASSGLGQMNTEAFF. The CDR3 DNA sequence: TGTGCCAGCAGTGGCCTCGGGCAGATGAACACTGAAGCTTTCTTT.

The chain employs TRBV27 and TRBJ1-1; D may be TRBD1 (5 bases). Germline V gene sequence: CDR1 MNHEY, CDR2 SMNVEV (reference sequence). This CDR3 contains 15 residues. Trimming took 5 bases from V and 1 from J, leaving 14 bases between them. CDR3 sequence (DNA): TGTGCCAGCAGTCATATAGGGACTGGGAACACTGAAGCTTTCTTT. It is translated as CASSHIGTGNTEAFF.

Details on this clonotype: Compared with germline, one end of the junction differs, possibly owing to a read error. The chain links TRBV20-1 to TRBJ1-2; TRBD1 might be the D (6 bases). This CDR3 has 16 residues. Germline CDR1 DFQATT, CDR2 SNEGSKA (reference sequence). The CDR3 loop is CSTREPGELSLYGYTF. DNA for the CDR3: TGCAGTACTAGAGAGCCAGGGGAACTCTCACTATACGGCTACACCTTC.

V usage is TRBV20-1 and J usage is TRBJ2-3; TRBD2 is a possible D gene (6 bases). There are 14 residues in the CDR3. Germline V lookup: CDR1 DFQATT, CDR2 SNEGSKA (reference sequence). V lost 2 bases and J lost 4, with 13 bases in between. CDR3 bases: TGCAGTGCTAGAAGAACGGGAGAGGCAGATACGCAGTATTTT. Protein product: CSARRTGEADTQYF.

This chain uses TRBV5-1 with TRBJ2-3; D is unclear. V dropped 6 bases and J dropped 0 bases, with 11 bases sitting between them. The germline V gene has CDR1 SGHRS and CDR2 YFSETQ. This CDR3 spans 14 amino acids. The CDR3 reads CASMWAPSTDTQYF. In DNA, the CDR3 is TGCGCCAGCATGTGGGCCCCTAGCACAGATACGCAGTATTTT.

V is TRBV28 and J is TRBJ2-3; TRBD1 matches 8 bases. CDR1 and CDR2 (germline): MDHEN, SYDVKM. The CDR3 loop spans 16 amino acids. V lost 7 bases and J lost 0; bases outside the gene matches: 9. The CDR3 DNA reads as TGTGCCAGCAATTTCCAGGGGGCTCCTAGCACAGATACGCAGTATTTT. This codes for CASNFQGAPSTDTQYF.

V gene TRBV11-2 combines with J gene TRBJ1-1; a possible D gene is TRBD1 (6 bases). Germline V gives CDR1 SGHAT, CDR2 FQNNGV. With 1 base removed from V and 3 bases from J, the gap between germline ends came to 12 bases. The CDR3 has 15 residues. CDR3: CASSLGHRVYTEAFF. CDR3 bases: TGTGCCAGCAGCTTAGGGCACAGGGTTTACACTGAAGCTTTCTTT.

This clonotype appeared a few times. This sequence joins TRBV7-2 and TRBJ2-2, with TRBD2 matching over 7 bases. Losses at the gene ends were 1 base for V and 4 bases for J; bases not matched to a gene: 3. This CDR3 has 15 residues. Germline V gene data show CDR1 as SGHTA and CDR2 as FQGNSA. The chain's CDR3 is CASSLVLAGTGELFF. DNA of the CDR3: TGTGCCAGCAGCTTAGTGTTAGCGGGCACCGGGGAGCTGTTTTTT. Full variable domain (missing parts from reference TRBV7-2 and TRBJ2-2): GAGVSQSPSNKVTEKGKDVELRCDPISGHTALYWYRQSLGQGLEFLIYFQGNSAPDKSGLPSDRFSAERTGGSVSTLTIQRTQQEDSAVYLCASSLVLAGTGELFFGEGSRLTVL.

This clonotype was seen a handful of times. The chain employs TRBV4-3 and TRBJ2-3, with TRBD2 matching over 11 bases. Trimming removed 1 base from V and 0 bases from J; junction bases left unmatched: 6. CDR1 is LGHNA, CDR2 YSLEER, per germline. CDR3 length: 18 amino acids. The CDR3 DNA is TGCGCCAGCAGCCAAGTAGCGGGAGGGCCTGGGAGCACAGATACGCAGTATTTT. Its protein is CASSQVAGGPGSTDTQYF.

The chain joins TRBV25-1 to TRBJ2-3; no clear D. The germline gives CDR1 MGHDK, CDR2 SYGVNS. The CDR3 runs 15 residues. The V and J ends lost 4 bases and 1 base respectively, with 12 bases between them. As DNA, the CDR3 is TGTGCCAGCAGTGCGTGGGATTTGGGCACAGATACGCAGTATTTT. Translated: CASSAWDLGTDTQYF.

This sequence joins TRBV7-2 and TRBJ2-1; D perhaps matches TRBD1 (6 bases). This CDR3 contains 13 residues. CDR1 is SGHTA and CDR2 is FQGNSA in the germline V gene. V was clipped by 5 bases and J by 12 bases, with 17 bases between them. The CDR3: CASSTRQDARQFF. In nucleotides, the CDR3 is TGTGCCAGCAGCACCAGACAGGACGCGCGGCAGTTCTTC.

CDR3 residues: CSVQGSLDEQYF. CDR3 DNA sequence: TGCAGCGTTCAAGGGTCTCTGGACGAGCAGTACTTC. J is TRBJ2-7 and V is TRBV29-1; D not resolved. There are 12 residues in the CDR3. From germline, CDR1 is SQVTM and CDR2 ANQGSEA. Trimming shortened V by 5 bases and J by 5 bases, and 13 bases separated the two germline ends.

The chain carries TRBV5-1 and TRBJ1-5; D is perhaps TRBD1 (6 bases). The CDR3 covers 15 residues. V was clipped by 4 bases and J by 5 bases, with 16 bases between them. Germline V gives CDR1 SGHRS, CDR2 YFSETQ. Written as DNA, the CDR3 is TGCGCCAGCAGCCCAAAGACAGGACCCGATCAGCCCCAGCATTTT. It translates to CASSPKTGPDQPQHF. The variable domain in full, completed from reference TRBV5-1 and TRBJ1-5, reads KAGVTQTPRYLIKTRGQQVTLSCSPISGHRSVSWYQQTPGQGLQFLFEYFSETQRNKGNFPGRFSGRQFSNSRSEMNVSTLELGDSALYLCASSPKTGPDQPQHFGDGTRLSIL.

Only a few counts were recorded for this clonotype. This chain joins TRBV29-1 and TRBJ2-1; 8 bases match TRBD2. This CDR3 has 13 amino acids. Per the germline V gene, CDR1 is SQVTM and CDR2 is ANQGSEA. Unmatched junction bases numbered 5, after V lost 4 bases and J lost 6 bases. The DNA of the CDR3 is TGCAGCGTTGCCGGGGGGGCCGGCAATGAGCAGTTCTTC. Translation gives CSVAGGAGNEQFF.

The chain carries TRBV5-5 and TRBJ1-1; D ambiguous. In germline, CDR1 is SGHKS, CDR2 YYEKEE (reference sequence). V lost 4 bases and J lost 6, with 16 bases in between. The CDR3 has 14 amino acids. As DNA, the CDR3 is TGTGCCAGCAGCGAAAGGGCTGGAGTCGCTGAAGCTTTCTTT. Translated, it gives CASSERAGVAEAFF.

The chain recombines TRBV5-1 with TRBJ1-2; a possible D gene is TRBD1 (5 bases). The germline V and J ends were trimmed by 9 bases and 10 bases, with 25 bases remaining between them. Germline V gene sequence: CDR1 SGHRS, CDR2 YFSETQ. The CDR3 consists of 14 residues. CDR3 residues: CATQLPGFYGDYTF. The CDR3 DNA is TGCGCCACCCAGCTGCCAGGGTTCTACGGGGACTACACCTTC.

CDR3 coding DNA: TGTGCCAGCAGTTTATCGCGAGCTGAGCAGTTCTTC. Translating it yields CASSLSRAEQFF. The rearrangement joins TRBV27 to TRBJ2-1; no firm D call. This CDR3 has 12 amino acids. V was pared by 0 bases and J by 9 bases, with 6 bases between. Germline assignment: CDR1 MNHEY and CDR2 SMNVEV (reference sequence).

This chain links TRBV27 with TRBJ2-3; D perhaps matches TRBD1 (6 bases). The V gene lost 5 bases and the J gene lost 5 bases, with 11 bases spanning the gap. The CDR3 runs to 13 residues. Germline CDR1 is MNHEY and CDR2 is SMNVEV (reference sequence). The CDR3 DNA sequence: TGTGCCAGCAGTCCTGGGACATTAGATACGCAGTATTTT. It codes for CASSPGTLDTQYF.

The chain joins TRBV20-1 to TRBJ1-4, with 7 bases fitting TRBD1. CDR1 is DFQATT, CDR2 SNEGSKA, per germline (reference sequence). The J segment lost 6 bases and the V segment lost 6 bases, leaving 10 bases of the junction unmatched. This CDR3 contains 14 residues. Here the CDR3 DNA reads TGCAGTGCAGGAGAGGGGGCTCTGGATGAAAAACTGTTTTTT. This sequence encodes CSAGEGALDEKLFF.

This clonotype was seen only once. At one of its ends the junction is not consistent with the germline gene, which may arise from a read error. The chain recombines TRBV28 with TRBJ2-5; 12 nucleotides match TRBD1. CDR3 length: 15 amino acids. Germline V gives CDR1 MDHEN, CDR2 SYDVKM. The chain's CDR3 is CANSSRDRGPETQYF. CDR3 DNA: TGTGCCAACAGTTCCCGGGACAGGGGGCCGGAGACCCAGTACTTC.